This T cell receptor (beta chain) derives from a study of T cells in tuberculosis. The wider study: PBMC were archived before or within 7 days of starting treatment. Study-wide findings and caveats: Smaller distances to GMM-specific TCRs suggested their expansion in active tuberculosis.

Time point of the sample: new active TB diagnosis, blood taken before or within 7 days of starting treatment. Tuberculosis was confirmed by positive sputum smear and/or M. tuberculosis culture. Each donor contributed 90,000 to 100,000 T cells on average, unsorted. About this clone: Its target is unknown.

Profiled with immunoSEQ multiplex PCR; TCRdb holds only in-frame clones, not every one. The sample comprises approximately 22,000 clones, approximately 85% of which are singletons, and approximately 15% rests with the top ten. The CDR3 is 12 residues long. Trimming cost V 0 bases and J 8 bases, with 5 bases left between them. Germline V gene data show CDR1 as MDHEN and CDR2 as SYDVKM. This specimen consisted of PBMCs, obtained at tuberculosis diagnosis. The rearrangement joins TRBV28 to TRBJ2-1; D not certain. This sequence was found in an adult with tuberculosis. CDR3 DNA sequence: TGTGCCAGCAGTTTATGGTCCTATGAGCAGTTCTTC. Protein: CASSLWSYEQFF.